There are a few counts of the clone carrying this TCR beta chain. The antigen remains unidentified. Individual cDNA molecules (in the library) carried attached unique molecular identifiers. TCRdb recomputed calls from the RACE reads with MiXCR, one row per CDR3 protein. Among about 270,000 distinct CDR3 sequences listed, around 7.3% were seen once. CDR1 and CDR2 from the germline V gene are SQVTM and ANQGSEA. The CDR3 is 13 residues long. Trimming removed 0 bases from V and 8 bases from J, with 10 bases in between. The data were obtained in a study of human T cells and chemical hapten exposure. Time point here: pre-sensitization, week 0. Treatment defined: therapeutic diphenylcyclopropenone sensitization with weekly scalp DPC. Study-level points and caveats: The study found expanded TCRs formed significantly more large CDR3 similarity clusters than controls. Donors had alopecia, so their immune response may differ from healthy people's.

V and J are TRBV29-1 and TRBJ2-2; a weak D match, TRBD2 (6 bases). This clonotype was sampled from a man younger than 35 with alopecia areata. Some clones in this sample may be carry-over from other donors' samples. The sequenced sample was whole blood, obtained in connection with sensitization to the hapten diphenylcyclopropenone (DPC). CDR3 nucleotides: TGCAGCGTTGAAGAGCGGGGATGGGGGGAGCTGTTTTTT. Translating gives CSVEERGWGELFF.